This entry lists 22 T cell receptor beta chains sequenced from one sample in a study of cytomegalovirus exposure and HLA in healthy donors. The primer mix had 60 Vbeta and 13 Jbeta primers. Sequenced by immunoSEQ multiplex PCR; TCRdb stores in-frame clones only, minus some. The repertoire includes more than 140,000 clones, over 60% of them detected once, and 3% sits in the top ten. The sample consisted of PBMCs. These receptors were obtained from a woman under 40 in good health and CMV-seropositive.

V gene TRBV29-1 combines with J gene TRBJ1-4; D is possibly TRBD1 (5 bases). From germline, CDR1 is SQVTM and CDR2 ANQGSEA. The CDR3 runs to 12 residues. V shed 5 bases and J shed 8 bases, with 12 bases lying between them. CDR3 sequence (DNA): TGCAGCGTTCTAACGGAGGGGGAAAAACTGTTTTTT. This codes for CSVLTEGEKLFF. Supplemented by reference TRBV29-1 and TRBJ1-4, the full variable domain reads SAVISQKPSRDICQRGTSLTIQCQVDSQVTMMFWYRQQPGQSLTLIATANQGSEATYESGFVIDKFPISRPNLTFSTLTVSNMSPEDSSIYLCSVLTEGEKLFFGSGTQLSVL.

This clone was seen only a few times. This sequence joins TRBV13 and TRBJ1-1; TRBD1 is a possible D gene (5 bases). V lost 2 bases and J lost 5, with 12 bases in between. The germline gives CDR1 PRHDT, CDR2 FYEKMQ (reference sequence). This CDR3 comprises 14 residues. The CDR3 DNA follows: TGTGCCAGCAGCTTATTGACGGGGGAGACTGAAGCTTTCTTT. This translates into CASSLLTGETEAFF.

V and J are TRBV2 and TRBJ2-7; 8 bases are shared with TRBD2. This CDR3 spans 17 amino acids. CDR1 is SNHLY and CDR2 is FYNNEI in the germline V gene. With V trimmed by 5 bases and J by 1 base, 13 bases remained unmatched. The CDR3 DNA reads as TGTGCCAGCAGTCTAAATGCGGGGGGAGGGTGGTCCTACGAGCAGTACTTC. Translating it yields CASSLNAGGGWSYEQYF.

The V gene is TRBV30, the J gene TRBJ1-2; tentatively, D is TRBD1 (6 bases). This CDR3 contains 12 residues. Germline values: CDR1 GTSNPN, CDR2 SVGIG (reference sequence). Trimming shortened V by 4 bases and J by 7 bases, and 13 bases separated the two germline ends. The CDR3 spells CAWTPQGIGYTF. The CDR3 DNA sequence: TGTGCCTGGACACCACAGGGAATTGGCTACACCTTC.

The rearrangement links TRBV9 to TRBJ2-2; TRBD2 matches at 11 bases. The germline V gene encodes CDR1 SGDLS and CDR2 YYNGEE. The CDR3 loop spans 14 amino acids. The V and J ends lost 4 bases and 7 bases, in that order; junction bases with no gene match: 3. This CDR3 reads CASSSGTSGGELFF. The CDR3 nucleotides read TGTGCCAGCAGCTCCGGGACTAGCGGCGGGGAGCTGTTTTTT.

This clone was seen a single time. The V and J genes are TRBV6-1 and TRBJ1-2; 9 positions match TRBD1. CDR3 length: 15 amino acids. V trimming: 4 bases; J trimming: 3 bases; junction bases outside the gene matches: 6. CDR1 is MNHNS and CDR2 is SASEGT in the germline V gene. The CDR3 nucleotides are TGTGCCAGCAGTGCCCCGGGACAGGGCTACTATGGCTACACCTTC. Its protein product is CASSAPGQGYYGYTF.

This clone appeared a few times. The chain combines TRBV6-1 with TRBJ1-2, with D tentatively TRBD1 (6 bases). CDR3 length: 15 amino acids. V was cut by 6 bases and J by 2 bases, with 16 bases left in between. Germline assignment: CDR1 MNHNS and CDR2 SASEGT. The CDR3 reads CASSSGAEQNYGYTF. CDR3 nucleotide sequence: TGTGCCAGCAGCTCAGGGGCGGAACAAAACTATGGCTACACCTTC.

This clone appeared a few times. This chain links TRBV7-2 with TRBJ2-6, with D unresolved. Germline V lookup: CDR1 SGHTA, CDR2 FQGNSA. Deletions cut 2 bases from V and 4 bases from J, with 12 bases between. CDR3 length equals 16 residues. The CDR3 DNA sequence: TGTGCCAGCAGCTTATTCATCCAGTCCGGGGCCAACGTCCTGACTTTC. Translated, it gives CASSLFIQSGANVLTF.

In this sample, this clone turned up a few times. The rearrangement joins TRBV7-6 to TRBJ2-7, with D tentatively TRBD2 (6 bases). Germline CDR1 and CDR2: SGHVS and FNYEAQ. CDR3 length equals 15 residues. The V end lost 1 base, the J end lost 2 bases, and 12 bases lay between the germline ends. This CDR3 is CASSLVPGAAYEQYF. CDR3 in DNA: TGTGCCAGCAGCTTAGTTCCGGGAGCCGCCTACGAGCAGTACTTC. The whole variable domain, filled in from reference TRBV7-6 and TRBJ2-7, reads GAGVSQSPRYKVTKRGQDVALRCDPISGHVSLYWYRQALGQGPEFLTYFNYEAQQDKSGLPNDRFSAERPEGSISTLTIQRTEQRDSAMYRCASSLVPGAAYEQYFGPGTRLTVT.

The chain couples TRBV25-1 to TRBJ1-4; possibly TRBD1 for D (5 bases). The CDR3 runs 14 residues. The V gene lost 3 bases and the J gene lost 8 bases, with 13 bases spanning the gap. From germline, CDR1 is MGHDK and CDR2 SYGVNS. DNA for the CDR3: TGTGCCAGCAGTGAGTCAGGGTTAGGCGAAAAACTGTTTTTT. Its translation is CASSESGLGEKLFF.

This clone came up a few times. The J gene is TRBJ2-7, the V gene TRBV10-2; a weak D match, TRBD2 (5 bases). Germline V CDR1 and CDR2: WSHSY, SAAADI. The length of the CDR3 is 13 residues. Trimming stripped 6 bases from V and 4 bases from J, with 13 bases between. This chain's CDR3 is CASRLLDGYEQYF. CDR3 coding DNA: TGCGCCAGCAGGTTACTAGATGGGTACGAGCAGTACTTC.

This chain connects TRBV5-1 to TRBJ2-3; D gene unclear. The V end lost 6 bases, the J end lost 1 base, and 6 bases lay between the germline ends. Germline CDR1 is SGHRS and CDR2 is YFSETQ. The CDR3 loop spans 12 amino acids. CDR3 region: CASKQGTDTQYF. The CDR3 region has the DNA TGCGCCAGCAAGCAGGGCACAGATACGCAGTATTTT.

Only one count was recorded for this clone. The V and J genes are TRBV6-1 and TRBJ1-2, with 10 bases fitting TRBD1. Germline CDR1 and CDR2: MNHNS and SASEGT. This CDR3 spans 13 amino acids. V trimming: 5 bases; J trimming: 7 bases; junction bases outside the gene matches: 4. The CDR3 coding sequence is TGTGCCAGCAGTTCCGACAGGGGGCTTGGCTACACCTTC. It codes for CASSSDRGLGYTF.

In this sample, this clone turned up a few times. The chain uses TRBV5-1 and TRBJ2-7; 9 positions agree with TRBD1. The CDR3 loop spans 13 amino acids. V trimming: 3 bases; J trimming: 5 bases; junction bases outside the gene matches: 3. Germline assignment: CDR1 SGHRS and CDR2 YFSETQ. The CDR3 sequence: CASSYRGRDEQYF. The CDR3 DNA reads as TGCGCCAGCAGCTACAGGGGGCGGGACGAGCAGTACTTC.

The V and J genes are TRBV7-8 and TRBJ1-2; D gene ambiguous. This CDR3 comprises 14 residues. V lost 7 bases to trimming and J lost 7 bases, with 19 bases between them. Germline values: CDR1 SGHVS, CDR2 FQNEAQ. CDR3 bases: TGTGCCAGCACCCCTTGGGAGCCCCATATTGGCTACACCTTC. This gives the protein CASTPWEPHIGYTF.

This clone was picked up many times. V and J are TRBV18 and TRBJ2-3, with TRBD2 as a possible D gene (6 bases). Per the germline V gene, CDR1 is KGHSH and CDR2 is LQKENI. This CDR3 contains 13 residues. V lost 2 bases and J lost 3, with 6 bases in between. The CDR3 region has the DNA TGTGCCAGCTCACCAGGGGGGACAGATACGCAGTATTTT. It yields the protein CASSPGGTDTQYF.

The chain uses TRBV19 and TRBJ2-7; D perhaps matches TRBD2 (5 bases). Trimming left V 5 bases short and J 3 bases short, with 17 bases between. Germline assignment: CDR1 LNHDA and CDR2 SQIVND (reference sequence). CDR3 length equals 15 residues. The CDR3 sequence is CASSESGLPFYEQYF. The CDR3 nucleotides read TGTGCCAGTAGTGAATCCGGACTTCCTTTCTACGAGCAGTACTTC.

In its sample, this clone was seen a few times. Other DNA sequences from this sample encode an identical CDR3 as well. The rearrangement joins TRBV4-2 to TRBJ2-1; 12 bases line up with TRBD2. Germline loops: CDR1 LGHNA, CDR2 YNFKEQ. The V segment lost 5 bases and the J segment 7 bases; nucleotides outside the gene matches: 6. The length of the CDR3 is 15 residues. Here the CDR3 DNA reads TGTGCCAGCAGCAAAAGACTAGCGGGAGAGAATGAGCAGTTCTTC. The encoded protein is CASSKRLAGENEQFF.

The CDR3 DNA reads as TGTGCCAGCAGGGGGCGGGTTGGAAACACCATATATTTT. This encodes CASRGRVGNTIYF. The chain carries TRBV19 and TRBJ1-3; 8 positions agree with TRBD1. This CDR3 is 13 amino acids long. The germline gives CDR1 LNHDA, CDR2 SQIVND (reference sequence). Trimming at V came to 9 bases and at J to 3 bases, leaving 4 bases not matched to a gene.

This clone was detected only a few times. The V and J genes are TRBV5-1 and TRBJ1-1; D uncertain. Germline-derived CDR1 and CDR2 are SGHRS and YFSETQ. V was trimmed by 1 base and J by 0 bases, leaving 10 bases between them. CDR3 length: 15 residues. The CDR3 coding sequence is TGCGCCAGCAGCTTGAGCCGTTCCATGAACACTGAAGCTTTCTTT. Translating it yields CASSLSRSMNTEAFF.

The chain couples TRBV29-1 to TRBJ1-1; D is unclear. The V end was cut by 6 bases, the J end by 11 bases, with 16 bases between. CDR1 and CDR2 from the germline V gene are SQVTM and ANQGSEA. The CDR3 is 11 residues long. The CDR3 here is CSVKVGGQAFF. Here the CDR3 DNA reads TGCAGCGTGAAAGTAGGAGGCCAGGCTTTCTTT.

The chain joins TRBV4-1 to TRBJ1-2; weak D call: TRBD1 (6 bases). The CDR3 sequence is 13 residues long. V dropped 3 bases and J dropped 4 bases, with 9 bases sitting between them. Per the germline V gene, CDR1 is MGHRA and CDR2 is YSYEKL. CDR3: CASSQDRLYGYTF. Written as DNA, the CDR3 is TGCGCCAGCAGCCAGGACAGACTCTATGGCTACACCTTC.